This T cell receptor beta chain was captured by sequencing in a study of cytomegalovirus exposure and HLA in healthy donors. CDR1 is LNHDA, CDR2 SQIVND, per germline (reference sequence). V was clipped by 5 bases and J by 2 bases; unmatched bases: 5. The CDR3 has 15 amino acids. Findings and limits, study-wide: There were approximately 150 TCR beta chains listed as cytomegalovirus-associated.

Amplification used 60 Vbeta primers and 13 Jbeta primers. Profiling relied on immunoSEQ multiplex PCR, and the TCRdb table lists in-frame clones only, not all of them. The sample has approximately 130,000 clones, approximately 10% seen once. The donors were healthy bone marrow donors. There are a few counts of this clone. Its antigen remains unidentified. The receptor was derived from a woman aged 40 to 50 in good health and CMV-seropositive. The specimen sequenced was PBMCs. The rearrangement uses TRBV19 and TRBJ2-7; 11 nucleotides match TRBD1. The CDR3 region is CASSPRTGGPYEQYF. In DNA, the CDR3 is TGTGCCAGTAGTCCCCGGACAGGGGGCCCCTACGAGCAGTACTTC.